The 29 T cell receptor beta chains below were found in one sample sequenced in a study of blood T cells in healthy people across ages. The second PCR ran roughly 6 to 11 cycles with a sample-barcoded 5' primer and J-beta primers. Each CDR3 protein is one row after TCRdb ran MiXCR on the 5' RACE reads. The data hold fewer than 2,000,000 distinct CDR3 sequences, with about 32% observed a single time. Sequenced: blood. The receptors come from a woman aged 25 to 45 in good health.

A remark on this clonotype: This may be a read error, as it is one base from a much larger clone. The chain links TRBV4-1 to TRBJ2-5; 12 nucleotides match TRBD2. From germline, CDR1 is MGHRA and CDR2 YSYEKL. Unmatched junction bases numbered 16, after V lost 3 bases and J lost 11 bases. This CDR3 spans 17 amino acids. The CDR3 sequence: CASSHHKLAGGRNEQYF. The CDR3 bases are TGCGCCAGCAGCCACCACAAACTAGCGGGGGGCAGGAATGAGCAGTACTTC.

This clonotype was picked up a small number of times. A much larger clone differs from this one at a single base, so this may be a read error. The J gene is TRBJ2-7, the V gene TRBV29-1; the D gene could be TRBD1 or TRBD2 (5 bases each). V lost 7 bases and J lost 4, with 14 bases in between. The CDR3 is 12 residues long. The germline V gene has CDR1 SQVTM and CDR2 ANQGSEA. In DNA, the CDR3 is TGCAGCGCCGGGGCCAGGGAGTACGAGCAGTACTTC. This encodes CSAGAREYEQYF.

The CDR3 loop is CASSTRTGRTYEQYF. CDR3 coding DNA: TGTGCCAGCAGCACTAGGACAGGCAGGACCTACGAGCAGTACTTC. The V and J genes are TRBV11-2 and TRBJ2-7; 7 nucleotides line up with TRBD1. The CDR3 runs to 15 residues. Germline CDR1 reads SGHAT; CDR2 reads FQNNGV. V shed 5 bases, J shed 2 bases, and the junction held 9 bases outside the gene matches.

The CDR3 region has the DNA TGTGCCAGCAGCGCCTGGACTAGCGGTAGAGATACGCAGTATTTT. As protein: CASSAWTSGRDTQYF. This chain uses TRBV9 with TRBJ2-3; TRBD2 matches at 10 bases. The trim removed 3 bases at V and 5 bases at J, leaving 6 bases unmatched. CDR1 and CDR2 from the germline V gene are SGDLS and YYNGEE. This CDR3 is built from 15 residues.

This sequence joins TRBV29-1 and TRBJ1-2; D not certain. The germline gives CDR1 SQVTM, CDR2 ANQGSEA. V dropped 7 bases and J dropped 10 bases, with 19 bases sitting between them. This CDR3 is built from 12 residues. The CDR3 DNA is TGCAGCGCGGAATTGGCAGGAGCCGACTACACCTTC. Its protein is CSAELAGADYTF.

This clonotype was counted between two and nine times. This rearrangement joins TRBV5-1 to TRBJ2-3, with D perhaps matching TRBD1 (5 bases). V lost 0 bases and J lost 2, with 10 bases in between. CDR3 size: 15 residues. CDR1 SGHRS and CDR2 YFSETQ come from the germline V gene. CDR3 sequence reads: CASSLVGDITDTQYF. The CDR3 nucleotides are TGCGCCAGCAGCTTGGTAGGGGATATCACAGATACGCAGTATTTT.

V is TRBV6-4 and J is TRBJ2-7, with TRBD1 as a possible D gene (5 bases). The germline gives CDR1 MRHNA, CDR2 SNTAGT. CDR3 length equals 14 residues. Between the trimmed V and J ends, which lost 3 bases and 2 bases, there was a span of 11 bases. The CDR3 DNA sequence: TGTGCCAGCAGTGAAGGGGATACCCCCTACGAGCAGTACTTC. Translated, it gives CASSEGDTPYEQYF.

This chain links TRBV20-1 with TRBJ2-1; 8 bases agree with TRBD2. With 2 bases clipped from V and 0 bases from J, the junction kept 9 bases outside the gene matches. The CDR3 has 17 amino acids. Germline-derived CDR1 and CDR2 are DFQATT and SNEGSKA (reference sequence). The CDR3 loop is CSARLKQGLGSYNEQFF. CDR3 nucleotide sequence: TGCAGTGCTAGACTAAAGCAGGGACTAGGCTCCTACAATGAGCAGTTCTTC.

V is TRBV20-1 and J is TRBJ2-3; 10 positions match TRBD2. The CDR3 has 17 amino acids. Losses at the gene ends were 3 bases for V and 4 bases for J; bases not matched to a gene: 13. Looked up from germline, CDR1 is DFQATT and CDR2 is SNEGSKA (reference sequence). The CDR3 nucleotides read TGCAGTGCTAGTAGCCCAAGCGGGGGGGGCCGGGCAGATACGCAGTATTTT. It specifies CSASSPSGGGRADTQYF.

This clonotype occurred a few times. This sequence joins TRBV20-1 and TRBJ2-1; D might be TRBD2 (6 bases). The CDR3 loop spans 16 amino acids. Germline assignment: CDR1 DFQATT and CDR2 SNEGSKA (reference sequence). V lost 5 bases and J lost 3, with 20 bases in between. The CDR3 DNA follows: TGCAGTGCTTCAACCCTTACGGGAGAGTTCTACAATGAGCAGTTCTTC. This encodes CSASTLTGEFYNEQFF.

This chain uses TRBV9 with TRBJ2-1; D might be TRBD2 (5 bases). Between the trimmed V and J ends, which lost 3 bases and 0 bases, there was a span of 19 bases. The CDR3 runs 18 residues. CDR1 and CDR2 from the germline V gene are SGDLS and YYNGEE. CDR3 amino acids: CASSAHFQRERSYNEQFF. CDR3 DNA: TGTGCCAGCAGCGCCCATTTCCAGAGGGAACGCTCCTACAATGAGCAGTTCTTC.

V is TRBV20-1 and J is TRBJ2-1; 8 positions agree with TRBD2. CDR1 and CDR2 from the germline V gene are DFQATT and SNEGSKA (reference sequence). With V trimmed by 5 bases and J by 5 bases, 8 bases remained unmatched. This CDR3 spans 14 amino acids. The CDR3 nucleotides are TGCAGTGCTGAACGACTAGCGTCTCACAATGAGCAGTTCTTC. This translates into CSAERLASHNEQFF.

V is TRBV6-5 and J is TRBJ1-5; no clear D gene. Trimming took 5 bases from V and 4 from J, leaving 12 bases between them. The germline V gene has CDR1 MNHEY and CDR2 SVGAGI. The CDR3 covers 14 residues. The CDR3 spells CASSPRFGNQPQHF. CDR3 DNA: TGTGCCAGCAGTCCCAGGTTTGGAAATCAGCCCCAGCATTTT.

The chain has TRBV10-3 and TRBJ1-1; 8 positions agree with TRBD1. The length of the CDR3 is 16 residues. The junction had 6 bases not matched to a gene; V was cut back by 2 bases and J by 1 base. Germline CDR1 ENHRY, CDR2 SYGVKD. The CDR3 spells CAISEIRTGKNTEAFF. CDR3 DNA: TGTGCCATCAGTGAGATACGGACAGGGAAGAACACTGAAGCTTTCTTT.

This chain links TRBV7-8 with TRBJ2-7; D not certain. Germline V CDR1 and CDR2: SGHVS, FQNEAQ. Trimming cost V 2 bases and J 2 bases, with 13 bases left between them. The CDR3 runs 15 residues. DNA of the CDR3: TGTGCCAGCAGCTTACTACAGATGGTCCCCTACGAGCAGTACTTC. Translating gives CASSLLQMVPYEQYF. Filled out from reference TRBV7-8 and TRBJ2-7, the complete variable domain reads GAGVSQSPRYKVAKRGQDVALRCDPISGHVSLFWYQQALGQGPEFLTYFQNEAQLDKSGLPSDRFFAERPEGSVSTLKIQRTQQEDSAVYLCASSLLQMVPYEQYFGPGTRLTVT.

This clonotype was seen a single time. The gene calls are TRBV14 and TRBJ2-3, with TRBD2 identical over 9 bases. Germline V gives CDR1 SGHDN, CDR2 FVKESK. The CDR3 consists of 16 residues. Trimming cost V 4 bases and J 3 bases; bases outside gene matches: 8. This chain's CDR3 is CASSPLAGGVTDTQYF. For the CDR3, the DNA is TGTGCCAGCAGCCCCTTGGCGGGAGGGGTAACAGATACGCAGTATTTT. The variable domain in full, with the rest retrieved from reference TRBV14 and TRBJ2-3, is EAGVTQFPSHSVIEKGQTVTLRCDPISGHDNLYWYRRVMGKEIKFLLHFVKESKQDESGMPNNRFLAERTGGTYSTLKVQPAELEDSGVYFCASSPLAGGVTDTQYFGPGTRLTVL.

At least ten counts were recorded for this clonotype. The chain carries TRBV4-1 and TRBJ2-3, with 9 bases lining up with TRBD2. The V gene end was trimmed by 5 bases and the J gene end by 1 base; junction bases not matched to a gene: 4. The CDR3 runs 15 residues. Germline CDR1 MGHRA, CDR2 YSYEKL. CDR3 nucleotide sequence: TGCGCCAGCAGCATAATAGCGGGAGGCACAGATACGCAGTATTTT. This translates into CASSIIAGGTDTQYF.

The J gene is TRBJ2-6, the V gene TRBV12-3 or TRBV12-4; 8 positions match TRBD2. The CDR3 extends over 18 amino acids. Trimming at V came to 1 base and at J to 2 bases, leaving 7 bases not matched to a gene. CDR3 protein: CASSLVKRGLTGANVLTF. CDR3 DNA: TGTGCCAGCAGTTTAGTAAAGCGGGGGCTTACTGGGGCCAACGTCCTGACTTTC.

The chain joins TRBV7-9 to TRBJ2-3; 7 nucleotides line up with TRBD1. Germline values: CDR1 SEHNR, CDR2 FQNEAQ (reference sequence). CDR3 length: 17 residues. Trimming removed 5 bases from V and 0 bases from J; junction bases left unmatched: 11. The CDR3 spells CASSPVTGASSTDTQYF. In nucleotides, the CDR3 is TGTGCCAGCAGCCCCGTCACAGGGGCAAGTAGCACAGATACGCAGTATTTT.

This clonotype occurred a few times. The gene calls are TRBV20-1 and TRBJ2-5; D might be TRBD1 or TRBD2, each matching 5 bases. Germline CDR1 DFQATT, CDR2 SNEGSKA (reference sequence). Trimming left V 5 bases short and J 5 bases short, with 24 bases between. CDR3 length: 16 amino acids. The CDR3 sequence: CSAPWDTGRVFETQYF. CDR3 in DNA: TGCAGTGCTCCCTGGGATACGGGACGAGTGTTTGAGACCCAGTACTTC.

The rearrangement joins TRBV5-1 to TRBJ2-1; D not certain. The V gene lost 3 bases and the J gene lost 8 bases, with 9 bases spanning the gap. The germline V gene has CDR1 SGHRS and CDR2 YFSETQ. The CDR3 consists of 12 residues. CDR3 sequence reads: CASSSQSDEQFF. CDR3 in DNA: TGCGCCAGCAGCTCTCAGAGCGATGAGCAGTTCTTC.

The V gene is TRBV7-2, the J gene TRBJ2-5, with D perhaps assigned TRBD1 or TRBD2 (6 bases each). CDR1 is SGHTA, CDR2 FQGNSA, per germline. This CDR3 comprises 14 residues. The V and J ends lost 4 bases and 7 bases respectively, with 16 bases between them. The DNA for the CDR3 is TGTGCCAGCAGCTCCCGGGACTCACAGGGGACCCAGTACTTC. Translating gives CASSSRDSQGTQYF.

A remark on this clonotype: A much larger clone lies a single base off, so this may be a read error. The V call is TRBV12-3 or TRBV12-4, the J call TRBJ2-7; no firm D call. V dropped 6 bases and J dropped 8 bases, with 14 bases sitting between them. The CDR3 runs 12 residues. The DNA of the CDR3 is TGTGCCAGCAGCGGCGGACGGCGCCAGCAGTACTTC. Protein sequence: CASSGGRRQQYF.

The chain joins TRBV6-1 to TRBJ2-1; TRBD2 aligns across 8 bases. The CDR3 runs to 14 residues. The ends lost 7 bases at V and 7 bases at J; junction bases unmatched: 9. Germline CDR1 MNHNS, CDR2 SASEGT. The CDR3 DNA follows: TGTGCCAGCACCCCGGGACTAGGGGTAAATGAGCAGTTCTTC. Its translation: CASTPGLGVNEQFF.

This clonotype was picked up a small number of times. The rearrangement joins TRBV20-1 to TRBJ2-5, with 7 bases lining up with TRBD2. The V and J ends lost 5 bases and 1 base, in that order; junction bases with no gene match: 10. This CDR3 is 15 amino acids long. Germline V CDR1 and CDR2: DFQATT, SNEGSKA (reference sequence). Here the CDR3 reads CSAQSTSLIQETQYF. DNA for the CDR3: TGCAGTGCTCAATCGACTAGCCTGATCCAAGAGACCCAGTACTTC.

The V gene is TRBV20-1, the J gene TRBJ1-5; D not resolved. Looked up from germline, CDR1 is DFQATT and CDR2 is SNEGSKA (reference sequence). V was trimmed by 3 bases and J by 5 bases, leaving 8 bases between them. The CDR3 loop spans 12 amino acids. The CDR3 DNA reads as TGCAGTGCTAGGGAGAGCCATCAGCCCCAGCATTTT. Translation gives CSARESHQPQHF.

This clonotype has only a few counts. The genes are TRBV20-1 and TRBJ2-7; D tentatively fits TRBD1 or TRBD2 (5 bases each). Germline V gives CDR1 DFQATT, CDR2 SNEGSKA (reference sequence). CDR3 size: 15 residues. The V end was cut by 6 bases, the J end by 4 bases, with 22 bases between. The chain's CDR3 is CSASDDPPWGYEQYF. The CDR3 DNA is TGCAGTGCCAGCGATGACCCTCCGTGGGGGTACGAGCAGTACTTC.

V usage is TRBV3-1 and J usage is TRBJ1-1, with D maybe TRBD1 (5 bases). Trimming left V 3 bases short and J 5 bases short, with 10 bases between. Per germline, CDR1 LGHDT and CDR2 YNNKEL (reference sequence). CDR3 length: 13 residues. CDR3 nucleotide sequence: TGTGCCAGCAGCCACCTGGGGGAAACTGAAGCTTTCTTT. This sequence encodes CASSHLGETEAFF.

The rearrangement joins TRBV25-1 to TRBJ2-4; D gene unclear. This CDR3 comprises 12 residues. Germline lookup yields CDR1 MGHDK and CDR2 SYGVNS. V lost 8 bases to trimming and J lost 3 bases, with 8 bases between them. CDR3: CASFDFKNIQYF. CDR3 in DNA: TGTGCCAGCTTTGACTTCAAAAACATTCAGTACTTC.